The 18 T cell receptor beta chains presented below share a single source sample, sequenced in a study of blood T cell repertoires in COVID-19. Some clones are missing from TCRdb's copy, which holds only in-frame ones; the method was immunoSEQ multiplex PCR. Altogether over 85,000 clones are present, about 85% being singletons, with the ten largest covering about two fifths. Specimen: peripheral blood. The receptors were sampled from a man older than 75 with acute or convalescent COVID-19.

The chain links TRBV5-3 to TRBJ2-3, with D possibly matching TRBD2 (6 bases). TRBV5-3 is assigned to the ORF class and has an uncertain function. The CDR3 loop spans 13 amino acids. V dropped 4 bases and J dropped 2 bases, with 8 bases sitting between them. CDR3 protein: CARSAGPTDTQYF. The CDR3, as DNA: TGTGCCAGAAGCGCGGGACCCACAGATACGCAGTATTTT.

This chain uses TRBV19 with TRBJ1-1, with TRBD1 matching 8 bases. V trimming: 5 bases; J trimming: 0 bases; junction bases outside the gene matches: 2. The CDR3 has 14 amino acids. Per germline, CDR1 LNHDA and CDR2 SQIVND (reference sequence). The CDR3 DNA reads TGTGCCAGTAGTTTGGACAGGGTGAACACTGAAGCTTTCTTT. Protein: CASSLDRVNTEAFF.

This clone has just a few counts. This chain uses TRBV2 with TRBJ1-4; D unclear. Germline-derived CDR1 and CDR2 are SNHLY and FYNNEI. The V end was cut by 9 bases, the J end by 11 bases, with 19 bases between. CDR3 length equals 13 residues. Here the CDR3 DNA reads TGTGCCAGTAGACCGGGAAGTCTGGAGAAACTGTTTTTT. Translated: CASRPGSLEKLFF.

The gene calls are TRBV11-1 and TRBJ2-2, with D tentatively TRBD2 (6 bases). Germline-derived CDR1 and CDR2 are SGHAT and FQDESV (reference sequence). The length of the CDR3 is 16 residues. Trimming cost V 4 bases and J 5 bases, with 17 bases left between them. The CDR3 protein is CASSSRVAGGTGELFF. The CDR3 DNA is TGTGCCAGCAGCTCAAGGGTGGCCGGGGGAACCGGGGAGCTGTTTTTT.

This clone was detected once. The chain combines TRBV5-1 with TRBJ2-7; 8 nucleotides match TRBD2. The J segment lost 6 bases and the V segment lost 0 bases, leaving 2 bases of the junction unmatched. This CDR3 has 13 residues. Germline-derived CDR1 and CDR2 are SGHRS and YFSETQ. The chain's CDR3 is CASSLDGRAEQYF. The DNA for the CDR3 is TGCGCCAGCAGCTTGGACGGGAGGGCCGAGCAGTACTTC.

The CDR3 loop is CASQDRGGQPQHF. The CDR3 DNA follows: TGTGCCAGCCAAGACAGGGGAGGTCAGCCCCAGCATTTT. The V and J genes are TRBV19 and TRBJ1-5, with 8 nucleotides matching TRBD1. CDR3 size: 13 residues. Germline loops: CDR1 LNHDA, CDR2 SQIVND (reference sequence). After removal of 9 bases from V and 6 bases from J, the junction contained 7 bases not matched to a gene.

This clone came up a few times. This chain connects TRBV2 to TRBJ1-1; TRBD1 matches at 8 bases. The germline gives CDR1 SNHLY, CDR2 FYNNEI. The V and J ends lost 1 base and 1 base, in that order; junction bases with no gene match: 8. The CDR3 is 17 residues long. CDR3 amino acids: CASSEGLRDRWNTEAFF. CDR3 in DNA: TGTGCCAGCAGTGAAGGTTTGAGGGACAGGTGGAACACTGAAGCTTTCTTT.

The gene calls are TRBV9 and TRBJ1-1; 8 bases line up with TRBD1. Germline V gene sequence: CDR1 SGDLS, CDR2 YYNGEE. J lost 3 bases, V lost 7 bases, and 5 bases had no gene match. The CDR3 is 13 amino acids. CDR3 in amino acids: CASVSDRDTEAFF. In DNA form, the CDR3 reads TGTGCCAGCGTTTCGGACAGGGACACTGAAGCTTTCTTT.

The chain is built from TRBV6-2 or TRBV6-3 and TRBJ1-2; no clear D gene. The CDR3 sequence is 12 residues long. The V gene's germline CDR1 is MNHEY and CDR2 SVGEGT. Trimming removed 5 bases at V and 8 bases at J, with 12 bases between. The CDR3 sequence is CASSNPYPGYTF. The CDR3 DNA reads as TGTGCCAGCAGTAACCCCTATCCGGGCTACACCTTC.

J is TRBJ2-7 and V is TRBV6-5, with 9 bases matching TRBD1. V trimming: 6 bases; J trimming: 3 bases; junction bases outside the gene matches: 6. In germline, CDR1 is MNHEY, CDR2 SVGAGI. The CDR3 consists of 14 residues. Written as DNA, the CDR3 is TGTGCCAGCAGCCTACAGGGGGCGTTCTACGAGCAGTACTTC. Its protein product is CASSLQGAFYEQYF.

This chain uses TRBV6-2 or TRBV6-3 with TRBJ2-7, with 9 bases that match TRBD2. Trimming removed 6 bases from V and 6 bases from J; junction bases left unmatched: 12. The germline CDR1 and CDR2 sequences are MNHEY and SVGEGT. The CDR3 extends over 15 amino acids. The CDR3 protein is CASSPPGLARSEQYF. CDR3 sequence (DNA): TGTGCCAGCAGCCCTCCGGGACTAGCACGTTCCGAGCAGTACTTC.

The V gene is TRBV6-5, the J gene TRBJ2-1; 7 positions match TRBD1. Germline V gene data show CDR1 as MNHEY and CDR2 as SVGAGI. The CDR3 length is 14 residues. The V gene end was trimmed by 5 bases and the J gene end by 1 base; junction bases not matched to a gene: 2. Here the CDR3 reads CASSPGQSYNEQFF. The CDR3 nucleotides read TGTGCCAGCAGTCCGGGACAGTCCTACAATGAGCAGTTCTTC.

This chain links TRBV29-1 with TRBJ2-4; D gene ambiguous. The CDR3 is made up of 14 amino acids. Between the trimmed V and J ends, which lost 7 bases and 1 base, there was a span of 14 bases. CDR1 is SQVTM, CDR2 ANQGSEA, per germline. The CDR3 region has the DNA TGCAGCGCCCACGAGGTCGGCGCCAAAAACATTCAGTACTTC. The encoded protein is CSAHEVGAKNIQYF.

The chain combines TRBV7-2 with TRBJ1-2, with 8 bases matching TRBD1. The V and J ends lost 2 bases and 3 bases, in that order; junction bases with no gene match: 11. CDR3 length equals 17 residues. Germline V CDR1 and CDR2: SGHTA, FQGNSA. This CDR3 is CASSLLGQGARYYGYTF. The CDR3 DNA sequence: TGTGCCAGCAGCTTACTCGGGCAGGGGGCACGTTACTATGGCTACACCTTC.

This chain connects TRBV10-2 to TRBJ1-5, with D unresolved. The V gene's germline CDR1 is WSHSY and CDR2 SAAADI. Trimming shortened V by 0 bases and J by 11 bases, and 11 bases separated the two germline ends. The CDR3 runs to 13 residues. CDR3 nucleotide sequence: TGCGCCAGCAGTGAGTCGAGGCCCAGTGCCCAGCATTTT. Its translation is CASSESRPSAQHF.

The chain joins TRBV27 to TRBJ2-7; 8 bases are a match to TRBD2. The CDR3 is 21 residues long. Germline V gene sequence: CDR1 MNHEY, CDR2 SMNVEV (reference sequence). V shed 4 bases and J 0 bases; nucleotides not matched to a gene: 23. CDR3 loop: CASSYGRGPHVTRIYSYEQYF. CDR3 DNA sequence: TGTGCCAGCAGTTACGGGAGGGGCCCCCACGTAACACGAATTTACTCCTACGAGCAGTACTTC.

The chain uses TRBV7-8 and TRBJ2-5; 7 bases are shared with TRBD2. V lost 9 bases and J lost 5; bases outside the gene matches: 12. Germline V gene lookup returns CDR1 SGHVS and CDR2 FQNEAQ. The CDR3 runs 14 residues. CDR3: CASGSNGRSETQYF. The CDR3 DNA reads TGTGCCAGTGGGTCTAACGGGAGGTCGGAGACCCAGTACTTC.

The chain is built from TRBV18 and TRBJ2-3; possibly TRBD1 for D (5 bases). This CDR3 is 14 amino acids long. Trimming took 3 bases from V and 0 from J, leaving 7 bases between them. CDR1 is KGHSH and CDR2 is LQKENI in the germline V gene. The CDR3 DNA is TGTGCCAGCTCACCGACAGCTAGCACAGATACGCAGTATTTT. Its translation: CASSPTASTDTQYF.